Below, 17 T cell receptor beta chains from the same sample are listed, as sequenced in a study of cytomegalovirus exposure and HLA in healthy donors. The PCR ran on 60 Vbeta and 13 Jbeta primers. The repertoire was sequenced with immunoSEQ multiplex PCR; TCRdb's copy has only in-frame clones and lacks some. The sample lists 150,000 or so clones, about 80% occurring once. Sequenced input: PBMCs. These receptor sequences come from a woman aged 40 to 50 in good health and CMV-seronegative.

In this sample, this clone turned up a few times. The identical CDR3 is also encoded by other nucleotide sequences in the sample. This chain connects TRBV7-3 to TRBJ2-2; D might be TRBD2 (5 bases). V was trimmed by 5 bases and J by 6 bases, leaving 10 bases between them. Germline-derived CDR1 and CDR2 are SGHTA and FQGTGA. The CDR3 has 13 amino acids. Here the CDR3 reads CASSLEGAGELFF. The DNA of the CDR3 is TGTGCCAGCAGCCTAGAGGGCGCCGGGGAGCTGTTTTTT.

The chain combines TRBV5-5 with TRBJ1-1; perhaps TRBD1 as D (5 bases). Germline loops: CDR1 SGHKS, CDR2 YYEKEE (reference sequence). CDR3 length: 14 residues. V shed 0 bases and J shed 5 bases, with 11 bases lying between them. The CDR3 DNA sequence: TGTGCCAGCAGCTTGGCAGCGGGGGGAACTGAAGCTTTCTTT. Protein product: CASSLAAGGTEAFF.

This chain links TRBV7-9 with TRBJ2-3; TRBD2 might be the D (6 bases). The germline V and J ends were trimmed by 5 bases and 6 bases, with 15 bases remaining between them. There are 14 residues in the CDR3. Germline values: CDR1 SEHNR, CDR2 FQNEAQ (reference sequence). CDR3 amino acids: CASSDWGVGDTQYF. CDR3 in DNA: TGTGCCAGCAGCGACTGGGGGGTGGGGGATACGCAGTATTTT.

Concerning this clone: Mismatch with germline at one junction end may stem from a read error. This CDR3 is CSSSLRTVVDTEAFF. The CDR3 DNA reads TGTTCCAGCAGCCTCAGGACAGTGGTTGATACTGAAGCTTTCTTT. The V call is TRBV7-9, the J call TRBJ1-1, with a weak D call TRBD1 (6 bases). This CDR3 is 15 amino acids long. Germline values: CDR1 SEHNR, CDR2 FQNEAQ (reference sequence).

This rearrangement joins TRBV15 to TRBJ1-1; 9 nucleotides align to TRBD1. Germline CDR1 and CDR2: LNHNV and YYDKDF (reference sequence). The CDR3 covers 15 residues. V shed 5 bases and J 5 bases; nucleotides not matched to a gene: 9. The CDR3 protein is CATSGGTGSRTEAFF. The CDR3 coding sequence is TGTGCCACCAGCGGGGGGACAGGGTCAAGGACTGAAGCTTTCTTT.

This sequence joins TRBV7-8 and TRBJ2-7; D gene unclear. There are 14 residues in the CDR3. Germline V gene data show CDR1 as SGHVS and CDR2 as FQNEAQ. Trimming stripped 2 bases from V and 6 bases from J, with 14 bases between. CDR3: CASSLYPLVGEQYF. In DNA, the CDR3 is TGTGCCAGCAGCTTATATCCGCTAGTAGGCGAGCAGTACTTC.

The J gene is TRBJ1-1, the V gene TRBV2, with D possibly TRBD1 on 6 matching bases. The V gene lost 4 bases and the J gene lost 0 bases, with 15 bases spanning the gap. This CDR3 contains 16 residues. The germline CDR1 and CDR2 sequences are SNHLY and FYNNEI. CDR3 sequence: CASSVRQANMNTEAFF. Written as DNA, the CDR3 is TGTGCCAGCAGTGTGAGACAGGCCAATATGAACACTGAAGCTTTCTTT.

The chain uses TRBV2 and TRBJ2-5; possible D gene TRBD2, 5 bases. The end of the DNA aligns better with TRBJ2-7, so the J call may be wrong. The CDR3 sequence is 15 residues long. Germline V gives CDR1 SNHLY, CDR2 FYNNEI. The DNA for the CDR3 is TGTGCCAGCAGTGAAGAACGAGCGGAGACCTACGAGCAGTACTTC. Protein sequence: CASSEERAETYEQYF.

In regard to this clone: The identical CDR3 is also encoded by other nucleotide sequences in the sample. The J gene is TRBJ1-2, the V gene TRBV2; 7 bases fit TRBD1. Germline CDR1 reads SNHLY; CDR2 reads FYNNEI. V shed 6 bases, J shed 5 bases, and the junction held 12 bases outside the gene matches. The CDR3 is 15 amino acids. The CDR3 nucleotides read TGTGCCAGCAGGAACCTATCGACAGGGCTTTATGGCTACACCTTC. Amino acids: CASRNLSTGLYGYTF.

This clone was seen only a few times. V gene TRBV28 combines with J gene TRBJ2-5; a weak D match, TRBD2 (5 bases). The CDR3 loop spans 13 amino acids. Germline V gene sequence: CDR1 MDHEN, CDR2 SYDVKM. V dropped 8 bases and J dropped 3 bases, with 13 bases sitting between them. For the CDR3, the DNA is TGTGCCAGCCTCCGGGATTCAGAAGAGACCCAGTACTTC. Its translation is CASLRDSEETQYF.

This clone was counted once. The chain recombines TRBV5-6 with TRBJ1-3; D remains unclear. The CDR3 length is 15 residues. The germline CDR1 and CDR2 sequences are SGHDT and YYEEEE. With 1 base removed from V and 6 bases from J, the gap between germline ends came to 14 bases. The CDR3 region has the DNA TGTGCCAGCAGCTTGTATCCGGGAGGATCAAACACCATATATTTT. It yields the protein CASSLYPGGSNTIYF.

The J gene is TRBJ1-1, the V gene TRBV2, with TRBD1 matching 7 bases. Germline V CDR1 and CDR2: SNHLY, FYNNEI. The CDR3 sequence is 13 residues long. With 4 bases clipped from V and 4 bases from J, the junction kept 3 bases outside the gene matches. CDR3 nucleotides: TGTGCCAGCAGTGTGACAGGGACCACTGAAGCTTTCTTT. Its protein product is CASSVTGTTEAFF.

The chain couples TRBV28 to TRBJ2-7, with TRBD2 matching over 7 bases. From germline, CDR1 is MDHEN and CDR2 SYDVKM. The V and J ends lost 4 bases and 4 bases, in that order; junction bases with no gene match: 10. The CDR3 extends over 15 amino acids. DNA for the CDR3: TGTGCCAGCAGTTCCCGTGCCGGGGGGATTTACGAGCAGTACTTC. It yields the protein CASSSRAGGIYEQYF.

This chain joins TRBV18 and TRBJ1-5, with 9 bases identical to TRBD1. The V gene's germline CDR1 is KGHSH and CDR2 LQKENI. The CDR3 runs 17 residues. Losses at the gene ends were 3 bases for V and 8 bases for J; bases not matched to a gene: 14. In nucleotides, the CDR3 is TGTGCCAGCTCACCTAGACAGGGGGGCCCCCCCCATAAGCCCCAGCATTTT. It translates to CASSPRQGGPPHKPQHF.

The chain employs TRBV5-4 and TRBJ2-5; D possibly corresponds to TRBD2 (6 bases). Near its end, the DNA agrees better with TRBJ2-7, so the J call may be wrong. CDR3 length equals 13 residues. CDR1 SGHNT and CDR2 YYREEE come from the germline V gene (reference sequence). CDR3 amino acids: CASSSSEGPEQYF. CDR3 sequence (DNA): TGTGCCAGCAGCTCTTCGGAGGGTCCCGAGCAGTACTTC.

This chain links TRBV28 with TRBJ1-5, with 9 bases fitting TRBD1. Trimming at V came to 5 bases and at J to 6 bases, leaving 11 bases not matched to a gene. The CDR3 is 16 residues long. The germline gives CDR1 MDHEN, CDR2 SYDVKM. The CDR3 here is CASSPGTGTGGQPQHF. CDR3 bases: TGTGCCAGCAGTCCCGGGACAGGGACGGGGGGTCAGCCCCAGCATTTT.

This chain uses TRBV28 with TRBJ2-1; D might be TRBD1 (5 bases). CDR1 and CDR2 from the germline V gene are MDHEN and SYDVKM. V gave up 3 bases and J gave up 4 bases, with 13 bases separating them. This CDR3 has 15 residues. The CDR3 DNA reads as TGTGCCAGCAGTTTTACGGACACGCTATACAATGAGCAGTTCTTC. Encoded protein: CASSFTDTLYNEQFF.